This TCR beta chain was captured by sequencing in a study of blood T cell repertoires in COVID-19. Study in general: Samples representing acute and convalescent COVID-19 were sourced from the United States, Italy and Spain. PBMCs, B-cell-depleted T cells, or T cells were the source of the cDNA or gDNA that made up the material.

Germline loops: CDR1 GTSNPN, CDR2 SVGIG (reference sequence). This CDR3 has 12 residues. Trimming cost V 5 bases and J 12 bases; bases outside gene matches: 5. This clone was counted many times. As originally analysed: Amplification with reference gene primers provided the estimates of nucleated cell counts. The protocol was immunoSEQ multiplex PCR, while the TCRdb copy is restricted to in-frame clones and leaves out a portion. Clonal size and the V and J genes are those of that table, whereas D and trimming came from the DNA. This table has some 110,000 clones, around 74% appearing once. The chain recombines TRBV30 with TRBJ2-1, with 12 nucleotides matching TRBD2. Sequencing input: peripheral blood. The clonotype comes from a woman in her 70s with acute or convalescent COVID-19. The CDR3 sequence: CAWATSGGAQFF. The CDR3 DNA reads TGTGCCTGGGCGACTAGCGGGGGCGCGCAGTTCTTC. Complete variable domain (other parts from reference TRBV30 and TRBJ2-1): SQTIHQWPATLVQPVGSPLSLECTVEGTSNPNLYWYRQAAGRGLQLLFYSVGIGQISSEVPQNLSASRPQDRQFILSSKKLLLSDSGFYLCAWATSGGAQFFGPGTRLTVL.